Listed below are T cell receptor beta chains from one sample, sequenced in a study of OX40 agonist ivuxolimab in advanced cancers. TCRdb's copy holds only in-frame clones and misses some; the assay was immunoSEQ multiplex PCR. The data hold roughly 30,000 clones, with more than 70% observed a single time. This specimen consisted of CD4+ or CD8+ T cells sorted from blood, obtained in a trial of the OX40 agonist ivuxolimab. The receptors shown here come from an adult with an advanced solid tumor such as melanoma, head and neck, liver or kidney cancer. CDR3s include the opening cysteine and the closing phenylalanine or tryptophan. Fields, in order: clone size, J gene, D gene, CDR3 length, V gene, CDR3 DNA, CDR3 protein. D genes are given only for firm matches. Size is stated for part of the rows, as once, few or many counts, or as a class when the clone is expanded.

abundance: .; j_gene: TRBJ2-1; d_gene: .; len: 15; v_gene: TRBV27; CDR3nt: TGTGCCAGCAGTCCTTCGGCTAGCGAGCTTCATGAGCAGTTCTTC; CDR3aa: CASSPSASELHEQFF
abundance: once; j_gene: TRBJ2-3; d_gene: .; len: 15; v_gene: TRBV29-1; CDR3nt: TGCAGCGTTGAAGGGGGGGTTTCAACCACAGATACGCAGTATTTT; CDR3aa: CSVEGGVSTTDTQYF
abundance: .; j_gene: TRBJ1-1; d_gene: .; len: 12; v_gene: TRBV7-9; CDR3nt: TGTGCCAGCAGGGATTCCGGGCTTAAAGCTTTCTTT; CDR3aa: CASRDSGLKAFF
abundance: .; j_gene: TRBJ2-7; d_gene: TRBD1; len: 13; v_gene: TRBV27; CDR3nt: TGTGCCAGCAGTTTAGCCAGGGGGAACGAGCAGTACTTC; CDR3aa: CASSLARGNEQYF
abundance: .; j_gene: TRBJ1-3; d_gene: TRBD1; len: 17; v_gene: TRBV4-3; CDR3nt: TGCGCCAGCAGCCAATTACCGGGACAGGGCCCTGGAAACACCATATATTTT; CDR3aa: CASSQLPGQGPGNTIYF
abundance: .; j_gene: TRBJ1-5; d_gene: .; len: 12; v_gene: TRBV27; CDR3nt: TGTGCCAGCAGTTTAGTGGGTCAGCCCCAGCATTTT; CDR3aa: CASSLVGQPQHF
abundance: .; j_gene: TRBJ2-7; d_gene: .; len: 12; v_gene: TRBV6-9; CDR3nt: TGTGCCAGCAGCGGAGGGGGTGCCGAGCAGTACTTC; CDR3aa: CASSGGGAEQYF
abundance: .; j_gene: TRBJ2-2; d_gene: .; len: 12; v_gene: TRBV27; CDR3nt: TGTGCCAGCAGTTTAGACACCGGGGAGCTGTTTTTT; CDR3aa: CASSLDTGELFF
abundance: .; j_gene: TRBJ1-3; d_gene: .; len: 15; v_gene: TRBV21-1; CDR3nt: TGTGCCAGCAGCGCCAGGCAGGGGACTGGAAACACCATATATTTT; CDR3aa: CASSARQGTGNTIYF
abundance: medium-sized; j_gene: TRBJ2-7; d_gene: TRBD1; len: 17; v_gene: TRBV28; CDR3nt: TGTGCCAGCAGTCCCAAAAGGACAGGGGTTTTCTCCTACGAGCAGTACTTC; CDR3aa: CASSPKRTGVFSYEQYF
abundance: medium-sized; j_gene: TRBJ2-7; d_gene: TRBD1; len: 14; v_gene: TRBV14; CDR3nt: TGTGCCAGCAGCACCGGGACAGGGGGCCACGAGCAGTACTTC; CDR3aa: CASSTGTGGHEQYF
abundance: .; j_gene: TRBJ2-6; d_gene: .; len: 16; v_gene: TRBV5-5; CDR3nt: TGCGCCAGCAGCCAGGCTGGGGGCTCTGGGGCCAACGTCCTGACTTTC; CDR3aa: CASSQAGGSGANVLTF
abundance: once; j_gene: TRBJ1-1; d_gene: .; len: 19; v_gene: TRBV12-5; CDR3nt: TGTGCTAGTGGTTTGGTAGGTTTGGACACACAGAAAATGAACACTGAAGCTTTCTTT; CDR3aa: CASGLVGLDTQKMNTEAFF
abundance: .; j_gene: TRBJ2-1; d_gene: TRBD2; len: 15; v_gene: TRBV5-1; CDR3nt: TGCGCCAGCAGCTTGGATGCGGGGGGGTACAATGAGCAGTTCTTC; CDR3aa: CASSLDAGGYNEQFF
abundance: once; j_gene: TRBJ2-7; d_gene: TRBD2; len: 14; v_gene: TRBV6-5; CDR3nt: TGTGCCAGCAGTTACACGGGAGGGCGGTACGAGCAGTACTTC; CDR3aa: CASSYTGGRYEQYF
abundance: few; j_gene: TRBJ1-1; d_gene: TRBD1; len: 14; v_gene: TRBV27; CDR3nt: TGTGCCAGCAGTTTGACAGGGCCCAACACTGAAGCTTTCTTT; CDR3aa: CASSLTGPNTEAFF
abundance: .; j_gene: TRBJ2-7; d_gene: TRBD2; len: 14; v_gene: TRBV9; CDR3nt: TGTGCCAGCAGCTCAGGGACTAGCGGGAACGAGCAGTACTTC; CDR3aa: CASSSGTSGNEQYF